This record concerns one T cell receptor (beta chain) sequence. This sample is drawn from a study of blood T cell repertoires in COVID-19. Looking at the study overall: The analysed material was cDNA or gDNA that came from T cells, B-cell-depleted T cells, or PBMCs.

Source study methods: Reference gene primer amplification in the assay estimated nucleated cell counts. TCRdb's copy holds only in-frame clones and misses some; the assay was immunoSEQ multiplex PCR. The V and J calls and clone size are taken from that table; D and trimming were inferred from the DNA. The table records more than 45,000 clones, more than 80% of them present only once. CDR1 is MDHEN and CDR2 is SYDVKM in the germline V gene. Trimming pared 4 bases from V and 5 bases from J, leaving 5 bases between. The CDR3 is 11 residues long. J is TRBJ2-5 and V is TRBV28; D remains unclear. Sequencing used peripheral blood. The origin of this receptor is a man older than 75 in a cohort sampled during active COVID-19. The chain's CDR3 is CASSSRETQYF. CDR3 bases: TGTGCCAGCAGTTCTCGGGAGACCCAGTACTTC.